This is a list of T cell receptor beta chains from one sample in a study of blood T cell repertoires in COVID-19. Sequencing was performed with immunoSEQ multiplex PCR; in TCRdb, only in-frame clones are kept and a portion is missing. The sample includes 200,000 to 250,000 clones, around four fifths of them seen just once. Sequences were obtained from peripheral blood. The receptors were sampled from a woman aged 60-70 years with active or convalescent COVID-19. CDR3s include the opening cysteine and the closing phenylalanine or tryptophan. A D gene is named only where the DNA matches it firmly. Size is stated for part of the rows, as once, few or many counts, or as a class when the clone is expanded.

d_call	v_call	clone_size	j_call	cdr3_aa	cdr3_nt
TRBD1	TRBV7-8	few	TRBJ2-3	CASSSDRGNSDTQYF	TGTGCCAGCAGCTCGGACAGGGGCAATTCAGATACGCAGTATTTT
.	TRBV19	.	TRBJ2-5	CASSPQRQVQETQYF	TGTGCCAGTAGTCCCCAACGTCAGGTTCAAGAGACCCAGTACTTC
.	TRBV27	.	TRBJ2-3	CASQLDSADTQYF	TGTGCCAGTCAACTCGACAGCGCAGATACGCAGTATTTT
.	TRBV5-4	.	TRBJ2-1	CASSPRTAPAEQFF	TGTGCCAGCAGCCCCCGGACTGCCCCCGCCGAGCAGTTCTTC
.	TRBV15	.	TRBJ1-1	CATSRDFAAEAFF	TGTGCCACCAGCAGAGATTTTGCGGCTGAAGCTTTCTTT
.	TRBV18	.	TRBJ1-2	CASSPLSVYGYTF	TGTGCCAGCTCACCACTTTCCGTATATGGCTACACCTTC
.	TRBV2	.	TRBJ2-1	CASSESRVEEQFF	TGTGCCAGCAGTGAATCCAGGGTGGAGGAGCAGTTCTTC
.	TRBV7-2	.	TRBJ2-5	CASSAGLWKETQYF	TGTGCCAGCAGCGCAGGGTTGTGGAAAGAGACCCAGTACTTC
.	TRBV28	few	TRBJ1-2	CASTFWGVYGYTF	TGTGCCAGCACTTTCTGGGGGGTCTATGGCTACACCTTC
.	TRBV11-2	.	TRBJ2-3	CASSHYRDFPRDTQYF	TGTGCCAGCAGCCACTACCGGGACTTCCCACGGGATACGCAGTATTTT
.	TRBV2	.	TRBJ1-2	CASSFRQNYGYTF	TGTGCCAGCAGTTTTAGACAAAACTATGGCTACACCTTC
.	TRBV21-1	.	TRBJ1-1	CASSRRWAEAFF	TGTGCCAGCAGCAGGAGGTGGGCTGAAGCTTTCTTT
.	TRBV15	once	TRBJ2-1	CATGPQEFSYNEQFF	TGTGCCACCGGACCACAGGAATTCTCCTACAATGAGCAGTTCTTC
TRBD1	TRBV19	.	TRBJ1-2	CASSQSGTGLGGYTF	TGTGCCAGTAGCCAATCCGGGACAGGGTTGGGAGGCTACACCTTC
.	TRBV12-3/TRBV12-4	many	TRBJ2-7	CASSPGQTYEQYF	TGTGCCAGCAGCCCCGGACAGACCTACGAGCAGTACTTC
.	TRBV11-2	once	TRBJ2-1	CASSLVYPGDNEQFF	TGTGCCAGCAGCTTAGTATATCCGGGAGACAATGAGCAGTTCTTC
TRBD1	TRBV5-4	.	TRBJ2-3	CATLQGTDTQYF	TGTGCCACACTACAGGGGACAGATACGCAGTATTTT
.	TRBV3-1/TRBV3-2	.	TRBJ2-3	CASSQGPFHTQYF	TGTGCCAGCAGCCAAGGTCCCTTCCATACGCAGTATTTT
.	TRBV5-1	.	TRBJ2-7	CASSLTTGSSGYEQYF	TGCGCCAGCAGCCTAACCACAGGGTCGAGCGGCTACGAGCAGTACTTC
.	TRBV15	few	TRBJ1-1	CATSREIGGNTEAFF	TGTGCCACCAGCAGAGAAATAGGGGGGAACACTGAAGCTTTCTTT
.	TRBV6-5	.	TRBJ1-2	CASRREGGGYGYTF	TGTGCCAGCAGGAGGGAGGGAGGGGGGTATGGCTACACCTTC
.	TRBV9	.	TRBJ2-6	CASSAPAGSGVGANVLTF	TGTGCCAGCAGCGCACCTGCGGGTTCAGGGGTCGGGGCCAACGTCCTGACTTTC
.	TRBV29-1	.	TRBJ2-1	CSVRRGGQYNEQFF	TGCAGCGTTCGTAGGGGGGGCCAGTACAATGAGCAGTTCTTC
TRBD2	TRBV3-1/TRBV3-2	.	TRBJ2-1	CASSQDASSGTSGGGQFF	TGTGCCAGCAGCCAAGATGCTAGCAGCGGGACTAGCGGGGGAGGGCAGTTCTTC
TRBD2	TRBV10-3	.	TRBJ2-1	CAIGSSGGQYNEQFF	TGTGCCATCGGATCTAGCGGGGGACAATACAATGAGCAGTTCTTC
TRBD2	TRBV12-5	few	TRBJ2-3	CASGRGTSGRSDTQYF	TGTGCTAGTGGCCGGGGGACTAGCGGGAGGTCGGATACGCAGTATTTT
TRBD2	TRBV7-2	.	TRBJ2-5	CASSHGLAGGGQETQYF	TGTGCCAGCAGCCACGGACTAGCGGGGGGGGGCCAAGAGACCCAGTACTTC
TRBD2	TRBV11-3	.	TRBJ2-3	CASSIPRAGAVDTQYF	TGTGCCAGCAGCATCCCCCGGGCGGGAGCTGTAGATACGCAGTATTTT
.	TRBV6-1	once	TRBJ1-1	CASSDRFAEAFF	TGTGCCAGCAGTGACAGATTCGCTGAAGCTTTCTTT
TRBD1	TRBV6-1	.	TRBJ1-3	CASSDLDRGLRNTIYF	TGTGCCAGCAGTGACTTGGACAGGGGATTGCGAAACACCATATATTTT
TRBD1	TRBV5-1	.	TRBJ1-3	CASRYSQGDGNTIYF	TGCGCCAGCAGATACTCACAGGGGGATGGAAACACCATATATTTT
TRBD1	TRBV20-1	.	TRBJ1-5	CSACGQGDQPQHF	TGCAGTGCTTGTGGGCAGGGGGACCAGCCCCAGCATTTT
.	TRBV2	once	TRBJ1-5	CASSEAPLGNQPQHF	TGTGCCAGCAGTGAAGCCCCCCTCGGCAATCAGCCCCAGCATTTT
.	TRBV5-1	.	TRBJ2-1	CASSRTSTSSYNEQFF	TGCGCCAGCAGCCGTACTAGTACCAGCTCCTACAATGAGCAGTTCTTC
.	TRBV6-5	.	TRBJ1-4	CASSYSGALGNEKLFF	TGTGCCAGCAGTTACTCGGGGGCGCTGGGTAATGAAAAACTGTTTTTT
.	TRBV5-5	.	TRBJ1-1	CASSLASHTEAFF	TGTGCCAGCAGCTTGGCATCCCACACTGAAGCTTTCTTT